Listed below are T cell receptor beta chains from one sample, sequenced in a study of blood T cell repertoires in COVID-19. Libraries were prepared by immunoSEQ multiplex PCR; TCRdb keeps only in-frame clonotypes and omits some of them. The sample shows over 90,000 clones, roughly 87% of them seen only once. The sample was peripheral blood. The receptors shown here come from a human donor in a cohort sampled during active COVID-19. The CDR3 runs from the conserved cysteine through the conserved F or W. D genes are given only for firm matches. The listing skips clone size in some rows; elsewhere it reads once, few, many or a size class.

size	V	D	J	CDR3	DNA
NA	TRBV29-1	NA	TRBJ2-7	CSVLMQGTPYEQYF	TGCAGCGTCCTAATGCAGGGGACCCCCTACGAGCAGTACTTC
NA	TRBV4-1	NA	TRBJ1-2	CASSQNQLNYGYTF	TGCGCCAGCAGCCAAAACCAACTTAACTATGGCTACACCTTC
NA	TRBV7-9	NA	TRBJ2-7	CASSFLAQEQYF	TGTGCCAGCAGCTTCTTGGCTCAGGAGCAGTACTTC
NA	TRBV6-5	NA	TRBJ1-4	CASSYGDRRNNEKLFF	TGTGCCAGCAGTTACGGCGACAGGCGCAATAATGAAAAACTGTTTTTT
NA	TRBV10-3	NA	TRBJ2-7	CAISELGGDYEQYF	TGTGCCATCAGTGAGTTGGGGGGAGACTACGAGCAGTACTTC
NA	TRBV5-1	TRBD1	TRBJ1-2	CASSLGSETGFGYGYTF	TGCGCCAGCAGCTTGGGTTCGGAGACAGGGTTTGGCTATGGCTACACCTTC
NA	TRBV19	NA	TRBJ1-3	CAIAFGNTIYF	TGTGCCATTGCGTTCGGAAACACCATATATTTT
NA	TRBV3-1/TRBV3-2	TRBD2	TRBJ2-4	CASSQASGVAKNIQYF	TGTGCCAGCAGCCAAGCTAGCGGGGTAGCCAAAAACATTCAGTACTTC
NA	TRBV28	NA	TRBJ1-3	CASKLGPSGNTIYF	TGTGCCAGCAAACTGGGGCCCTCTGGAAACACCATATATTTT
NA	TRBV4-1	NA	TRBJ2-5	CASSQGQILGPQETQYF	TGCGCCAGCAGCCAAGGACAGATTTTGGGGCCTCAAGAGACCCAGTACTTC
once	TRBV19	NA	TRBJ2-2	CASSIREWGGTNTGELFF	TGTGCCAGTAGTATAAGGGAATGGGGCGGTACGAACACCGGGGAGCTGTTTTTT
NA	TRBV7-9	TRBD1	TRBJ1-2	CASSLGTDYNYGYTF	TGTGCCAGCAGCCTAGGGACAGATTATAACTATGGCTACACCTTC
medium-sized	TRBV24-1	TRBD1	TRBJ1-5	CATSDTGGLINQPQHF	TGTGCCACCAGTGACACAGGGGGACTCATCAATCAGCCCCAGCATTTT
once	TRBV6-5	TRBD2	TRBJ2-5	CASSPAGTIKETQYF	TGTGCCAGCAGTCCCGCCGGGACTATTAAGGAGACCCAGTACTTC
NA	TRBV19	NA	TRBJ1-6	CASSISWQGSDSPLHF	TGTGCCAGTAGTATCTCATGGCAGGGGTCCGATTCACCCCTCCACTTT
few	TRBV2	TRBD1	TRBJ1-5	CASRTGLSNQPQHF	TGTGCCAGCAGGACAGGGTTAAGCAATCAGCCCCAGCATTTT
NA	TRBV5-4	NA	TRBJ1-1	CASSLGSVAFF	TGTGCCAGCAGCTTGGGATCAGTAGCTTTCTTT
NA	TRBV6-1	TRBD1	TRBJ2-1	CASSESGQGVQFF	TGTGCCAGCAGTGAATCCGGACAGGGAGTTCAGTTCTTC
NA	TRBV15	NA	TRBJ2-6	CATSREWQAGANVLTF	TGTGCCACCAGCAGAGAATGGCAGGCTGGGGCCAACGTCCTGACTTTC
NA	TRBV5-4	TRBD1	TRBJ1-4	CASSLSRQGNEKLFF	TGTGCCAGCAGCTTGTCGCGACAGGGGAATGAAAAACTGTTTTTT
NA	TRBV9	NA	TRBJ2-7	CASSVADNQYEQYF	TGTGCCAGCAGCGTAGCGGACAACCAGTACGAGCAGTACTTC
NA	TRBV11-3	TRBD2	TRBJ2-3	CASSPSGGAHTQYF	TGTGCCAGCAGTCCTAGCGGGGGGGCCCATACGCAGTATTTT
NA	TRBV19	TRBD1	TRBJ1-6	CASSMGTAINSPLHF	TGTGCCAGTAGTATGGGGACAGCTATTAATTCACCCCTCCACTTT
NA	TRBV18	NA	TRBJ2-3	CASSPIITDTQYF	TGTGCCAGCTCACCAATAATTACAGATACGCAGTATTTT
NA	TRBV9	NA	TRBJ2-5	CASSVEGSNREYQETQYF	TGTGCCAGCAGCGTAGAGGGCTCCAACAGGGAGTACCAAGAGACCCAGTACTTC
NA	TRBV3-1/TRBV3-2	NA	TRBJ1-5	CASSQAGYDQPQHF	TGTGCCAGCAGCCAAGCGGGGTACGATCAGCCCCAGCATTTT
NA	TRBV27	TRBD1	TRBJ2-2	CASSSYYGTANTGELFF	TGTGCCAGCAGTTCTTATTACGGGACAGCGAACACCGGGGAGCTGTTTTTT
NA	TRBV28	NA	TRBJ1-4	CASSSGNEKLFF	TGTGCCAGCAGTTCGGGGAATGAAAAACTGTTTTTT
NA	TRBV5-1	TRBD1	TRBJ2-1	CASSHPTGVPIFGNNEQFF	TGCGCCAGCAGCCACCCGACAGGGGTCCCCATATTTGGGAACAATGAGCAGTTCTTC
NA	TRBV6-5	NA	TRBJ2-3	CASRDSRGTDTQYF	TGTGCCAGCAGGGACAGCAGGGGCACAGATACGCAGTATTTT
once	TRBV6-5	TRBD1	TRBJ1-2	CASSYSPGTGHGYTF	TGTGCCAGCAGTTACTCCCCCGGGACAGGCCATGGCTACACCTTC
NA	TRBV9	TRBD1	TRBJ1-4	CASSVGDREVAGNEKLFF	TGTGCCAGCAGCGTAGGGGACAGGGAAGTCGCGGGTAATGAAAAACTGTTTTTT
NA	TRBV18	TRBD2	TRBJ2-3	CASSPRLAGGQDTQYF	TGTGCCAGCTCACCCAGACTAGCGGGAGGGCAAGATACGCAGTATTTT
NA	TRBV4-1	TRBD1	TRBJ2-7	CASSPREGAYEQYF	TGCGCCAGCAGCCCTCGAGAGGGGGCATACGAGCAGTACTTC